The rows below give T cell receptor beta chains drawn from one sample of a study of blood T cells in healthy people across ages. MiXCR, run by TCRdb on the 5' RACE reads, gives a single entry per CDR3 protein. Among more than 650,000 distinct CDR3 sequences, approximately 22% were seen once, and the ten largest hold around a fifth. The specimen was blood. These receptors were taken from a man between 70 and 80 years old in good health. Each CDR3 is given with its conserved first and last residue. The D gene is left open where the match is weak. Rows may omit the clone size; those that give it use once, few, many or a size class.

NA NA TRBJ1-1 TRBV5-6 TGTGCCAGCGGATTAATCGGGACCAGGGACACTGAAGCTTTCTTT CASGLIGTRDTEAFF
NA few TRBJ2-5 TRBV20-1 TGCAGTGCCGATAACAGGCAACAAGAGACCCAGTACTTC CSADNRQQETQYF
TRBD1 NA TRBJ2-3 TRBV29-1 TGCAGCGCTAAGGGTACAGGGGGCCTGACAGATACGCAGTATTTT CSAKGTGGLTDTQYF
TRBD2 NA TRBJ2-6 TRBV7-9 TGTACCAGCAGACCTACCCCACTAGCGGCGTTCTCTGGGGCCAACGTCCTGACTTTC CTSRPTPLAAFSGANVLTF
NA few TRBJ1-5 TRBV5-1 TGCGCCAGCAGCGAGTATCAGCCCCAGCATTTT CASSEYQPQHF
TRBD2 many TRBJ2-1 TRBV29-1 TGCAGCGTTGTTTGGGCTAGCGGGGTCGGCTCCTACAATGAGCAGTTCTTC CSVVWASGVGSYNEQFF
NA NA TRBJ1-1 TRBV20-1 TGCAGTGCCCCGGCGGGGAACACTGAAGCTTTCTTT CSAPAGNTEAFF
NA NA TRBJ2-5 TRBV20-1 TGCAGTGCTAGAGGTCCGCCAGGGCAAGAGACCCAGTACTTC CSARGPPGQETQYF
NA NA TRBJ1-6 TRBV14 TGTGCCAGCAGCCAGGGGCCAACTGGGAATTCGCCCCTCCACTTT CASSQGPTGNSPLHF
TRBD1 few TRBJ2-7 TRBV20-1 TGCAGTGCTAGAGATGACAGGGGAGTTACCTACGAGCAGTACTTC CSARDDRGVTYEQYF
NA NA TRBJ2-7 TRBV12-3/TRBV12-4 TGTGCCAGCAGTAAGATACAGGTTGAGGGGTACGAGCAGTACTTC CASSKIQVEGYEQYF